The entry that follows covers one T cell receptor (beta chain) sequence. CDR3 length equals 15 residues. The V gene lost 3 bases and the J gene lost 0 bases, with 6 bases spanning the gap. Each sample used at least 6 million PBMCs. A sample-barcoded 5' primer and a J-beta primer mix were used in a second PCR of about 7 to 12 cycles. Tags on each cDNA molecule came from a template-switch adaptor with 12 random nucleotides. TCRdb reprocessed the 5' RACE reads with MiXCR, giving one entry per CDR3 protein. The sample carries about 1.4 million distinct CDR3 sequences, almost 60% recorded once. The data are from a study of blood T cells in healthy people across ages.

This TCR came from a man younger than 30 in good health. The specimen was blood. The chain joins TRBV12-3 or TRBV12-4 to TRBJ2-6; D is uncertain. The CDR3 protein is CASSFRHSGANVLTF. The CDR3 region has the DNA TGTGCCAGCAGTTTCAGGCACTCTGGGGCCAACGTCCTGACTTTC.